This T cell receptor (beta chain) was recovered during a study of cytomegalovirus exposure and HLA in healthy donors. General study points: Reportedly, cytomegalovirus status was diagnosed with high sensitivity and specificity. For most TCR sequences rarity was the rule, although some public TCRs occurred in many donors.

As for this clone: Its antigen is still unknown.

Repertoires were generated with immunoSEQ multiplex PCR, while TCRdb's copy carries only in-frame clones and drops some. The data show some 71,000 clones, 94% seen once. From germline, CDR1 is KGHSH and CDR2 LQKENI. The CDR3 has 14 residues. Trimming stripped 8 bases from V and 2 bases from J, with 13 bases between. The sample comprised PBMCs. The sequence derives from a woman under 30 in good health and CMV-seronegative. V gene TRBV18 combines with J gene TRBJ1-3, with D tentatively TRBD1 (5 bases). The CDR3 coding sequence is TGTGCCAGCGAAACAGGTGGCCCTGGAAACACCATATATTTT. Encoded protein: CASETGGPGNTIYF. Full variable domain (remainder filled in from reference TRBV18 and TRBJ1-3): NAGVMQNPRHLVRRRGQEARLRCSPMKGHSHVYWYRQLPEEGLKFMVYLQKENIIDESGMPKERFSAEFPKEGPSILRIQQVVRGDSAAYFCASETGGPGNTIYFGEGSWLTVV.